The rows below give T cell receptor beta chains drawn from one sample of a study of identical twins. In TCRdb, the 5' RACE reads were re-called with MiXCR into one record per CDR3 protein. The data hold some 500,000 distinct CDR3 sequences, with under 25% observed a single time. This same sample was also part of a study on T cells expressing NK-cell markers.

Sequenced sample: CD4+ T cells sorted from blood. These receptors originate from a woman younger than 35 in good health. The CDR3 runs from the conserved cysteine through the conserved F or W. D genes are given only for firm matches. Rows may omit the clone size; those that give it use once, few, many or a size class.

j_call d_call v_call clone_size cdr3_nt cdr3_aa
TRBJ1-5 - TRBV2 few TGTGCCAGCAGTGAATCCGGGATCTATCAGCCCCAGCATTTT CASSESGIYQPQHF
TRBJ2-3 - TRBV12-3/TRBV12-4 few TGTGCCAGCAGTTCGAACCGGCACACCACAGATACGCAGTATTTT CASSSNRHTTDTQYF
TRBJ2-7 - TRBV20-1 - TGCAGTGTACCCGCACAGACCTACGAGCAGTACTTC CSVPAQTYEQYF
TRBJ1-2 - TRBV20-1 few TGCAGTGCTAGAGTCACTGCTTATGGCTACACCTTC CSARVTAYGYTF
TRBJ2-7 TRBD1 TRBV7-9 - TGTGCCAGCAGCGGTCGACAGGGGATGGGTTACGAGCAGTACTTC CASSGRQGMGYEQYF
TRBJ1-6 TRBD1 TRBV29-1 few TGCAGCGTTGCTGCGGGACAGGACAATTCACCCCTCCACTTT CSVAAGQDNSPLHF
TRBJ1-3 - TRBV12-3/TRBV12-4 few TGTGCCAGCCGGCGCGGCGGCCCCGGGGCTGGAAACACCATATATTTT CASRRGGPGAGNTIYF
TRBJ2-7 - TRBV10-3 few TGTGCCACCCGGGGGAGTAAATTCGAGCAGTACTTC CATRGSKFEQYF
TRBJ2-5 - TRBV7-2 few TGTGCCAGCAGCTTAAACTCGGGGGAGACCCAGTACTTC CASSLNSGETQYF
TRBJ1-2 - TRBV12-3/TRBV12-4 many TGTGCCAGCAGAACCGGGCAGTCTAACTATGGCTACACCTTC CASRTGQSNYGYTF
TRBJ2-3 TRBD2 TRBV6-4 - TGTGCCAGCAGTGACTCGTCTAGCGGGAGAGCTAATACGCAGTATTTT CASSDSSSGRANTQYF
TRBJ1-5 - TRBV20-1 few TGCAGTGCTAGGTACGGACGAAGCAATCAGCCCCAGCATTTT CSARYGRSNQPQHF
TRBJ2-1 - TRBV5-1 - TGCGCCAGCTCCATCCTGGACAATGAGCAGTTCTTC CASSILDNEQFF
TRBJ2-7 TRBD1 TRBV6-2/TRBV6-3 - TGTGCCAGCAGTCAAGCCTGGGGACAGGCCTACGAGCAGTACTTC CASSQAWGQAYEQYF
TRBJ2-7 TRBD2 TRBV6-1 few TGTGCCAGCAGTCCACCCGGGACTAGCGGGAGGTACGAGCAGTACTTC CASSPPGTSGRYEQYF
TRBJ2-1 TRBD2 TRBV20-1 few TGCAGTGCTGCCTCCGGGACTAACAATGAGCAGTTCTTC CSAASGTNNEQFF
TRBJ2-1 - TRBV3-1 few TGTGCCAGCAGCCTAAGGGGGGCCCGGGATGAGCAGTTCTTC CASSLRGARDEQFF
TRBJ2-3 TRBD2 TRBV27 - TGTGCCAGCAGGGGGAGGGCAGATACGCAGTATTTT CASRGRADTQYF
TRBJ2-1 - TRBV6-5 - TGTGCCAGCAGTTACAGAGCGCAGAGCTCCTACAATGAGCAGTTCTTC CASSYRAQSSYNEQFF
TRBJ1-1 - TRBV12-3/TRBV12-4 many TGTGCCAGCGTCCAAAACACTGAAGCTTTCTTT CASVQNTEAFF
TRBJ2-3 - TRBV19 - TGTGCCATTGGGGAGGCATTCACAGATACGCAGTATTTT CAIGEAFTDTQYF
TRBJ2-7 - TRBV5-4 - TGTGCCAGCAGCTGGTATGGGGCCTCCTACGAGCAGTACTTC CASSWYGASYEQYF
TRBJ1-2 - TRBV6-5 - TGTGCCAGCAGTTACGGGGGAATTGACTATGGCTACACCTTC CASSYGGIDYGYTF
TRBJ2-7 - TRBV20-1 - TGCAGTGCTGGAGTCGGACAAGTCTACGAGCAGTACTTC CSAGVGQVYEQYF
TRBJ2-1 TRBD2 TRBV6-2/TRBV6-3 - TGTGCCAGCAGTTCCCAGCGGGGGGGCACTGTTGGGCAGTTCTTC CASSSQRGGTVGQFF
TRBJ2-1 - TRBV10-1 few TGCGCCAGCAGTGACCCCCCTAACCCTCAGTTCTTC CASSDPPNPQFF
TRBJ2-7 TRBD2 TRBV10-3 few TGTGCCATCAGCGGGACTAGCGGGAGTAGTTACGAGCAGTACTTC CAISGTSGSSYEQYF
TRBJ1-1 - TRBV5-1 - TGCGCCAGCAGCCGAAAGCCAGGGACGAACACTGAAGCTTTCTTT CASSRKPGTNTEAFF
TRBJ1-1 - TRBV15 - TGTGCCACCACCATAAGATCGGGGAACACTGAAGCTTTCTTT CATTIRSGNTEAFF
TRBJ2-7 - TRBV7-6 few TGTGCCAGCAGCGAAGTAGGGATAGCGAGCTCCTACGAGCAGTACTTC CASSEVGIASSYEQYF
TRBJ1-5 - TRBV30 - TGTGCCTGGAGTGTACAACGGGATCAGCCCCAGCATTTT CAWSVQRDQPQHF
TRBJ2-5 - TRBV12-3/TRBV12-4 - TGTGCCAGCAGTTCTTCAGGGGAGGGGACCCAGTACTTC CASSSSGEGTQYF
TRBJ2-1 - TRBV7-2 many TGTGCCAGCAGCTTAGGACTAGGACAGTTCTTC CASSLGLGQFF
TRBJ2-3 - TRBV7-2 - TGTGCCAGCTCCCAGCCAAGGGTGGGAAGCACAGATACGCAGTATTTT CASSQPRVGSTDTQYF
TRBJ2-1 - TRBV5-6 few TGTGCCAGCAGCCCTAACGTGGGGGTGATAATTAGGAATGAGCAGTTCTTC CASSPNVGVIIRNEQFF
TRBJ2-3 - TRBV6-2/TRBV6-3 - TGTGCCAGCAGGGCTGGGGTAGATACGCAGTATTTT CASRAGVDTQYF
TRBJ2-3 - TRBV6-5 - TGTGCCAGCAGTTACTGGGCGACGCCACGGCCCACAGATACGCAGTATTTT CASSYWATPRPTDTQYF
TRBJ1-1 TRBD1 TRBV2 - TGTGCCAGCACCCTCCGGGACAGTGAAGCTTTCTTT CASTLRDSEAFF
TRBJ2-2 TRBD2 TRBV12-3/TRBV12-4 few TGTGCCAGCAGTTTGCGGACTAGCGGGAGCGCCGGGGAGCTGTTTTTT CASSLRTSGSAGELFF
TRBJ2-1 TRBD2 TRBV20-1 few TGCAGTGCCAATCCTGGGACTAGCGGGAATGAGCAGTTCTTC CSANPGTSGNEQFF
TRBJ2-7 TRBD2 TRBV10-3 - TGTGCCATCAGTTTAGCGGGAGGGGCTTCCTACGAGCAGTACTTC CAISLAGGASYEQYF
TRBJ1-2 - TRBV29-1 few TGCAGCGTGGGAGATTTGGAGAAGCCCAGGGGCTACACCTTC CSVGDLEKPRGYTF
TRBJ2-7 - TRBV14 - TGTGCCAGCAGCCGGGAGACTACCCGGAGCGACGAGCAGTACTTC CASSRETTRSDEQYF
TRBJ1-2 - TRBV7-9 - TGTGCCAGCAGCCCTCCGGGAGACTATGGCTACACCTTC CASSPPGDYGYTF
TRBJ1-4 - TRBV25-1 - TGTGCCAGCAGTGAATTTGGGGCCCCCGAAAAACTGTTTTTT CASSEFGAPEKLFF
TRBJ1-5 - TRBV30 - TGTGCCTGGAGTGAAGATCAGGGCGGGCCCCAGCATTTT CAWSEDQGGPQHF
TRBJ1-1 - TRBV5-1 many TGCGCCAGCAGCTTGGCAGTGTTATCCAAGAACACTGAAGCTTTCTTT CASSLAVLSKNTEAFF
TRBJ2-7 - TRBV3-1 - TGTGCCAGCGGTGCTTCCAGGAGCTCCTACGAGCAGTACTTC CASGASRSSYEQYF
TRBJ2-1 - TRBV5-1 few TGCGCCAGCAGCTTGCGGGCAGGGGCGAATGAGCAGTTCTTC CASSLRAGANEQFF
TRBJ1-2 - TRBV24-1 - TGTGCCACCAGTGATTCACAGGGTCGCTACACCTTC CATSDSQGRYTF